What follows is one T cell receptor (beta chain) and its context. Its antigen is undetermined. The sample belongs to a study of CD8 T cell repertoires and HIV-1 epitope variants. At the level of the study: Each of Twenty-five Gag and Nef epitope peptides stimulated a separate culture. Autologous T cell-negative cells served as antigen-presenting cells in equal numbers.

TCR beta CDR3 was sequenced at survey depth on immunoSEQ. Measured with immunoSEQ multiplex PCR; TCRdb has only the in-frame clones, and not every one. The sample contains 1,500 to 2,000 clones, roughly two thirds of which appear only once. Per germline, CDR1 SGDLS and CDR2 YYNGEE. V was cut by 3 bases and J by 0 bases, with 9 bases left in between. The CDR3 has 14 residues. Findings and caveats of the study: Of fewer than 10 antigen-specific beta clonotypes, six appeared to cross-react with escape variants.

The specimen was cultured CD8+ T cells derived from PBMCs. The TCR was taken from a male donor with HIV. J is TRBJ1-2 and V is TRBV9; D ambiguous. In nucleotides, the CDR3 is TGTGCCAGCAGCGCCGACACCTCTAACTATGGCTACACCTTC. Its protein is CASSADTSNYGYTF.